This paragraph reports one T cell receptor (beta chain). Its cognate antigen is unknown. A multiplex PCR was run with 60 Vbeta primers and 13 Jbeta primers. Clones were sequenced by immunoSEQ multiplex PCR, and TCRdb holds only the in-frame ones, with some missing. The sample includes approximately 120,000 clones, about 78% seen only once; the top ten take approximately 1.2%. The data are from a study of cytomegalovirus exposure and HLA in healthy donors. Germline trimming cut 5 bases from V and 5 bases from J; bases unmatched to any gene: 9. This CDR3 region has 15 residues. Germline loops: CDR1 SGHKS, CDR2 YYEKEE (reference sequence). Study conclusions and caveats: In a later analysis, an Asian-associated ancestry cluster reportedly showed fewer N-insertions than the roughly 730-donor mean. Reports credit the classifier with highly specific, highly sensitive diagnosis of cytomegalovirus status.

The sample consisted of PBMCs. This receptor was obtained from a man in his fifties or sixties in good health and CMV-seronegative. The chain links TRBV5-5 to TRBJ2-2; the match to TRBD2 covers 7 bases. CDR3 sequence reads: CASSLSGELTGELFF. CDR3 nucleotides: TGTGCCAGCAGTCTAAGCGGGGAACTAACCGGGGAGCTGTTTTTT. Complete variable domain (other parts from reference TRBV5-5 and TRBJ2-2): DAGVTQSPTHLIKTRGQQVTLRCSPISGHKSVSWYQQVLGQGPQFIFQYYEKEERGRGNFPDRFSARQFPNYSSELNVNALLLGDSALYLCASSLSGELTGELFFGEGSRLTVL.